This T cell receptor beta chain was identified in a study of blood T cell repertoires in COVID-19. Study overall: T cells, B-cell-depleted T cells, or PBMCs provided the cDNA or gDNA that served as material.

In the original analysis: Amplification from reference gene primers served as the basis for estimated nucleated cell counts. Sequencing was performed with immunoSEQ multiplex PCR; in TCRdb, only in-frame clones are kept and a portion is missing. From that table come the V and J calls and clone size; the DNA was used to work out D and trimming. This sample carries fewer than 200,000 clones, around 82% of them seen once, and the ten largest clones take about 1.2%. The CDR3 consists of 18 residues. In germline, CDR1 is SGHRS, CDR2 YFSETQ. The J segment lost 2 bases and the V segment lost 4 bases, leaving 11 bases of the junction unmatched.

V is TRBV5-1 and J is TRBJ1-4; 10 nucleotides line up with TRBD1. This sequence originates from a man in his sixties who had recovered from COVID-19. Material for sequencing was peripheral blood. The CDR3: CASSGPTGGVTTNEKLFF. CDR3 nucleotides: TGCGCCAGCAGCGGACCGACAGGGGGCGTGACGACTAATGAAAAACTGTTTTTT.